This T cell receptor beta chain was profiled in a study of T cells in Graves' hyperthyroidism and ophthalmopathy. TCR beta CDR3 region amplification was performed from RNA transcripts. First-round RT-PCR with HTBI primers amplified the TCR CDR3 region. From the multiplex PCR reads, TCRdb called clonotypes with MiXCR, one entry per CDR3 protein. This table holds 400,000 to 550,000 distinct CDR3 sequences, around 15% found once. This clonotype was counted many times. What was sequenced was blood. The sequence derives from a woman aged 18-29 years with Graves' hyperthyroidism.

CDR3 sequence: CASSPWSVVRYTQYF. The CDR3 DNA follows: TGTGCCAGCAGTCCCTGGAGCGTCGTTCGTTATACGCAGTATTTT. J is TRBJ2-3 and V is TRBV6-2 or TRBV6-3, with D unresolved. The V gene's germline CDR1 is MNHEY and CDR2 SVGEGT. The CDR3 contains 15 residues. Trimming cost V 5 bases and J 7 bases, with 19 bases left between them.